The clone carrying this TCR beta chain was counted between two and nine times. Its specificity is unknown. The sample belongs to a study of T-cell reconstitution after alpha-beta-depleted transplantation in children. The TCRbeta library was prepared with unique molecular identifiers. TCRdb reprocessed the PCR reads via MiXCR and lists one record per CDR3 protein. The table records around 700,000 distinct CDR3 sequences, roughly 14% of them present only once. The CDR3 is 13 amino acids. CDR1 SEHNR and CDR2 FQNEAQ come from the germline V gene (reference sequence). The V and J ends lost 10 bases and 4 bases respectively, with 16 bases between them. The study's findings and limits: As was reported, about two months after transplant, alpha-beta T cells came from several hundred expanded graft clones. At the one-year point after transplant, T-cell counts and TCRbeta diversity were found to come mostly from T cells that had been newly produced.

Here the sequenced sample was PBMCs, taken before TCRalphabeta/CD19-depleted stem cell transplant. The chain joins TRBV7-9 to TRBJ1-1, with TRBD1 as a possible D gene (6 bases). The sequence was collected from a girl under 10 years old with congenital amegakaryocytic thrombocytopenia, due to receive a stem cell transplant. CDR3 region: CATLGGRSTEAFF. In DNA form, the CDR3 reads TGTGCCACCCTGGGGGGGCGAAGCACTGAAGCTTTCTTT.